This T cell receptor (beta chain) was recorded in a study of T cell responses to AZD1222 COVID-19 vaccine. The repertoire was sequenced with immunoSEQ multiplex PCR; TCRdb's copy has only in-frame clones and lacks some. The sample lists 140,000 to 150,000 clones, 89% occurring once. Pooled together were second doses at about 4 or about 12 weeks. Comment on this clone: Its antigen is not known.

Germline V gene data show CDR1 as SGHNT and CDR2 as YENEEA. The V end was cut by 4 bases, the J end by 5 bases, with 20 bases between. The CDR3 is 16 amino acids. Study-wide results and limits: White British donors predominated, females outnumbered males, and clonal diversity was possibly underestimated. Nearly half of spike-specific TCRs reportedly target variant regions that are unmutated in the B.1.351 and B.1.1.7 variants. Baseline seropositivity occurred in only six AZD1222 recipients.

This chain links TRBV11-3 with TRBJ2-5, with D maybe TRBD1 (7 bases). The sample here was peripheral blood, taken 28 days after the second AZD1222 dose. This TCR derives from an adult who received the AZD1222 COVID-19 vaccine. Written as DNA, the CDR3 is TGTGCCAGCAGCTGGTCCCTTCCGACAGGGAGGGAGACCCAGTACTTC. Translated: CASSWSLPTGRETQYF.